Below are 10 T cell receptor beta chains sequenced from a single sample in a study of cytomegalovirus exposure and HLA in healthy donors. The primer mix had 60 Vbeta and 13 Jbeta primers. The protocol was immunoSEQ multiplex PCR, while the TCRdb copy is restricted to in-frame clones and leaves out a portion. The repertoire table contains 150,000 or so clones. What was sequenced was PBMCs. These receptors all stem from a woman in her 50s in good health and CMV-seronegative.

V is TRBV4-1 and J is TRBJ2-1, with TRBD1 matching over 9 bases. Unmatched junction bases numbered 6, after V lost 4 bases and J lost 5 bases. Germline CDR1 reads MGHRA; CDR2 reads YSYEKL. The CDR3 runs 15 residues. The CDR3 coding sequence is TGCGCCAGCAGCCGGGGGACAGGGATAAACAATGAGCAGTTCTTC. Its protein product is CASSRGTGINNEQFF.

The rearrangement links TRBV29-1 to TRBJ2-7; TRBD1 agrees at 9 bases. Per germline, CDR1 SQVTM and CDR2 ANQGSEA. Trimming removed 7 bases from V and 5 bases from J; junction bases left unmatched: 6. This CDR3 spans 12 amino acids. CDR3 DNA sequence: TGCAGCGAAAACAGGGGGCGTGACGAGCAGTACTTC. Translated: CSENRGRDEQYF.

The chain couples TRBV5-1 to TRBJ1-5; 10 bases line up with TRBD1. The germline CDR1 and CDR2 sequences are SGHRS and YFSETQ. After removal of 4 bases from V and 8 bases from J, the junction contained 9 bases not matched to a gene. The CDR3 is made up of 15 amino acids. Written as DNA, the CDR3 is TGCGCCAGCAGCCGGGGACAGGGGAATGAGGAGCCCCAGCATTTT. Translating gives CASSRGQGNEEPQHF. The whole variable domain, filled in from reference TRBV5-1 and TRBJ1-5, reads KAGVTQTPRYLIKTRGQQVTLSCSPISGHRSVSWYQQTPGQGLQFLFEYFSETQRNKGNFPGRFSGRQFSNSRSEMNVSTLELGDSALYLCASSRGQGNEEPQHFGDGTRLSIL.

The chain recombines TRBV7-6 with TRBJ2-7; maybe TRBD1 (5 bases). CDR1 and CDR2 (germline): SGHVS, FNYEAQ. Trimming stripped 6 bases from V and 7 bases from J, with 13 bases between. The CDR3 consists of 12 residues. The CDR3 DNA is TGTGCCAGCAGTCCCCCAGGGATGGAGCAGTACTTC. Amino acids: CASSPPGMEQYF.

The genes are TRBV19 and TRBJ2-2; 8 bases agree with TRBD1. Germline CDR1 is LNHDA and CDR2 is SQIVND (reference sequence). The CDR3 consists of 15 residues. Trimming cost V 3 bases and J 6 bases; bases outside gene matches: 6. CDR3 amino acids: CASSIQGAPAGELFF. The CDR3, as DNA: TGTGCCAGTAGTATCCAGGGGGCCCCAGCCGGGGAGCTGTTTTTT.

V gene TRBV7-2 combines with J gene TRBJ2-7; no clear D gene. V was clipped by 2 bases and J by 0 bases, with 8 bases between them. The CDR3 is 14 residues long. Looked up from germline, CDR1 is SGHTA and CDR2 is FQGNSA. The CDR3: CASSLTQSSYEQYF. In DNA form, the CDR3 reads TGTGCCAGCAGCTTAACCCAGTCCTCCTACGAGCAGTACTTC.

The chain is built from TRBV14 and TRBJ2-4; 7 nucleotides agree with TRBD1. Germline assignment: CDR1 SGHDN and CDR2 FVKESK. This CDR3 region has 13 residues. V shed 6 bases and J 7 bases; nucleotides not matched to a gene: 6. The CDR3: CASRGNRGNIQYF. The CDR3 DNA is TGTGCCAGCAGGGGAAACAGGGGCAACATTCAGTACTTC.

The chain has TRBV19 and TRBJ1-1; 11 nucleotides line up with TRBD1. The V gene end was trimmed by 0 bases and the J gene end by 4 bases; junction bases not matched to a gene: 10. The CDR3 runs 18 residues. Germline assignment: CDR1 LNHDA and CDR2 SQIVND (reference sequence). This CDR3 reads CASSIDRRTGGVGTEAFF. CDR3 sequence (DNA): TGTGCCAGTAGTATAGATCGACGGACAGGGGGCGTAGGCACTGAAGCTTTCTTT.

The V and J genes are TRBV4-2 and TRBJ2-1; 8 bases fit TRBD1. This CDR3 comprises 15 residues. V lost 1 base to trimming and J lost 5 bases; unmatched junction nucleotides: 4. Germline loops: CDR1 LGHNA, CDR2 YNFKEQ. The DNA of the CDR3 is TGTGCCAGCAGCCAAGGGACAGGGCCCGACAATGAGCAGTTCTTC. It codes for CASSQGTGPDNEQFF.

The CDR3 reads CASSQGLAGSGTDTQYF. The CDR3 coding sequence is TGCGCCAGCAGCCAAGGACTAGCGGGATCTGGTACAGATACGCAGTATTTT. V is TRBV4-1 and J is TRBJ2-3; 11 bases are shared with TRBD2. J was trimmed by 3 bases and V by 1 base; bases with no gene match: 6. There are 17 residues in the CDR3. The germline V gene has CDR1 MGHRA and CDR2 YSYEKL.